This TCR beta chain was found in a study of blood T cell repertoires in COVID-19. About the study: Both acute and convalescent COVID-19 samples were obtained from the United States, Italy and Spain. PBMCs, B-cell-depleted T cells, or T cells provided the cDNA or gDNA that made up the material.

The CDR3 has 15 amino acids. Trimming took 0 bases from V and 4 from J; bases not matched to a gene: 0. Germline lookup yields CDR1 SGHRS and CDR2 YFSETQ. About this clone: Other DNA sequences in this specimen translate into the identical CDR3.

In the original processing: Scientists estimated how many nucleated cells there were by amplifying reference gene primers. Data came from immunoSEQ multiplex PCR; TCRdb stores just in-frame clones and leaves some out. V and J calls and clone size follow that table, whereas D and trimming were derived from the DNA. The data contain about 44,000 clones, about 86% of them singletons. The TCR sequence derives from a human donor in a cohort sampled during active COVID-19. The gene calls are TRBV5-1 and TRBJ2-1; TRBD1 matches at 11 bases. The sequenced material came from peripheral blood. The CDR3 region has the DNA TGCGCCAGCAGCTTGGGGGACAGGGGGTACAATGAGCAGTTCTTC. Translation gives CASSLGDRGYNEQFF.